The source of this TCR beta chain is a study of shared T cell receptors in the human thymus. This CDR3 has 16 residues. Germline V CDR1 and CDR2: MDHEN, SYDVKM. Method: immunoSEQ multiplex PCR; TCRdb's copy keeps in-frame clones and lacks some. The repertoire holds about 660,000 clones, with approximately 89% as singletons. These sequences were also reported in another study, on human thymus T cells. That study adds: Thymus specimens were resections from corrective heart surgery.

The V gene is TRBV28, the J gene TRBJ2-7, with D possibly TRBD1 on 6 matching bases. The closer fit of TRBJ2-1 to the DNA end suggests the J call may be wrong. Material: thymocytes. The TCR originated in a boy less than two years old with a congenital heart defect. Written as DNA, the CDR3 is TGTGCCAGCAGGGGGCTCGGACAGAGAGCTTACAATGAGCAGTTCTTC. Protein product: CASRGLGQRAYNEQFF.